This TCR beta chain was sequenced during a study of blood T cell repertoires in COVID-19. Study at large: Acute and convalescent COVID-19 samples came from the United States, Italy and Spain. The cDNA or gDNA used as material had been derived from T cells, B-cell-depleted T cells, or PBMCs.

This CDR3 contains 15 residues. V lost 3 bases to trimming and J lost 8 bases, with 19 bases between them. In germline, CDR1 is MNHNS, CDR2 SASEGT. In the source study's methods: Counts of nucleated cells, estimated from reference gene primer amplification, were obtained. Repertoires were generated with immunoSEQ multiplex PCR, while TCRdb's copy carries only in-frame clones and drops some. The DNA was the basis for D and trimming; V, J and clone size are from that table. The table has more than 150,000 clones, around nine tenths seen once. The sequence came from a man in his forties with acute or convalescent COVID-19. This chain connects TRBV6-1 to TRBJ1-1; maybe TRBD1 (6 bases). The sequenced sample consisted of peripheral blood. The CDR3 loop is CASSDQFAGAYEAFF. CDR3 sequence (DNA): TGTGCCAGCAGTGATCAGTTTGCAGGGGCCTACGAAGCTTTCTTT.